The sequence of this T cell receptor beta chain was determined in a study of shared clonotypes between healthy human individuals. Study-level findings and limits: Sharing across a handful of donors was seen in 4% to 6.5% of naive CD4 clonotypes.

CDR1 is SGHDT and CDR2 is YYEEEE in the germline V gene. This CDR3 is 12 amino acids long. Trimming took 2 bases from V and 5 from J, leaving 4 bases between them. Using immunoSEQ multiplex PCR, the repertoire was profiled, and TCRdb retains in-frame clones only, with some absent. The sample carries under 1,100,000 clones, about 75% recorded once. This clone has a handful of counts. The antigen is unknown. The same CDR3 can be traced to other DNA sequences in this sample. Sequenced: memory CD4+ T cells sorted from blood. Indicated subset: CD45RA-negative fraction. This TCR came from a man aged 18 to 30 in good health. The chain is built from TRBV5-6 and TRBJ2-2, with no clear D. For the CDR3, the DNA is TGTGCCAGCAGCTTATCAACCGGGGAGCTGTTTTTT. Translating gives CASSLSTGELFF.